This TCR beta chain originates from a study of T-cell memory formation after mild COVID-19. Study observations and caveats: Mainly CM and EM harbored the contracting CD4+ clones; mainly EMRA harbored the CD8+ ones. Clones contracting across day 15 to 85 had a balanced CD4/CD8 profile; later expanding clones leaned CD4+. Pre-infection memory already had some responding clones, implying cross-reactive memory joined.

The V gene lost 3 bases and the J gene lost 0 bases, with 15 bases spanning the gap. Germline CDR1 reads LGHDT; CDR2 reads YNNKEL (reference sequence). This CDR3 contains 17 residues. TCRdb itself ran the 5' RACE reads through MiXCR, one entry per CDR3 protein. This table holds approximately 440,000 distinct CDR3 sequences, 20% found once. This clonotype was seen only a few times. Its antigen is unknown. The receptor comes from an adult woman who had mild COVID-19 (a few samples of this study predate the infection). Cell type and time point are not known. Input material: PBMCs or a T cell subset sorted from them (not recorded which). V gene TRBV3-1 combines with J gene TRBJ2-4; D could derive from TRBD1 or TRBD2 (5 bases each). The DNA for the CDR3 is TGTGCCAGCAGCCAGGCTAAAACAGGACTAGCCAAAAACATTCAGTACTTC. This sequence encodes CASSQAKTGLAKNIQYF.